One sample yielded the 15 T cell receptor beta chains listed below, sequenced in a study of Graves' ophthalmopathy and Graves' hyperthyroidism. Researchers took RNA transcripts and amplified TCR beta CDR3 regions from them. First-round RT-PCR relied on HTBI primers, and a second-round multiplex PCR came next. TCRdb independently ran MiXCR on the multiplex PCR reads; one entry per CDR3 protein. The repertoire holds approximately 330,000 distinct CDR3 sequences, with roughly 16% as singletons. Sequenced input: peripheral blood. The receptors originated from an adult man with Graves' ophthalmopathy.

The genes are TRBV20-1 and TRBJ1-6; possible D gene TRBD1, 5 bases. In germline, CDR1 is DFQATT, CDR2 SNEGSKA (reference sequence). There are 15 residues in the CDR3. V dropped 0 bases and J dropped 7 bases, with 13 bases sitting between them. CDR3 sequence reads: CSARDHRAGNSPLHF. CDR3 sequence (DNA): TGCAGTGCTAGAGACCACCGGGCAGGGAATTCACCCCTCCACTTT.

This clonotype was seen repeatedly, ten times or more. V gene TRBV20-1 combines with J gene TRBJ1-1, with D perhaps matching TRBD1 (5 bases). The length of the CDR3 is 13 residues. From germline, CDR1 is DFQATT and CDR2 SNEGSKA (reference sequence). Trimming pared 2 bases from V and 0 bases from J, leaving 7 bases between. CDR3 DNA sequence: TGCAGTGCTAGATCGGGGCTGAACACTGAAGCTTTCTTT. Amino acids: CSARSGLNTEAFF.

This clonotype was found many times. This sequence joins TRBV6-5 and TRBJ1-5, with 7 bases lining up with TRBD1. From germline, CDR1 is MNHEY and CDR2 SVGAGI. This CDR3 contains 15 residues. The junction had 8 bases not matched to a gene; V was cut back by 6 bases and J by 3 bases. The CDR3 nucleotides are TGTGCCAGCAGAGGGCTAGGGGGCTACAATCAGCCCCAGCATTTT. Its protein is CASRGLGGYNQPQHF.

This clonotype appeared many times. Because the CDR3's place on the DNA is in doubt, the DNA is left out and the CDR3 is given as listed by TCRdb. V is TRBV11-2 and J is TRBJ2-2; the D call TRBD1 from the table was never checked on the DNA. CDR1 is SGHAT, CDR2 FQNNGV, per germline. The CDR3 is 16 residues long, counting both termini. This CDR3 is CASSPGTLGTPGSCFF.

This chain uses TRBV6-1 with TRBJ2-5; D may be TRBD1 (6 bases). Trimming took off 7 bases at V and 7 bases at J, with 7 bases between the two ends. Germline CDR1 reads MNHNS; CDR2 reads SASEGT. The CDR3 has 10 amino acids. The CDR3 DNA sequence: TGTGCCAGCATGGGGGCGACCCAGTACTTC. Translation gives CASMGATQYF.

This clonotype was recorded at least ten times. This sequence joins TRBV29-1 and TRBJ2-7; 8 bases are shared with TRBD1. CDR1 and CDR2 (germline): SQVTM, ANQGSEA. J gave up 6 bases and V 4 bases, and 11 bases lay outside the gene matches. This CDR3 spans 14 amino acids. The CDR3 coding sequence is TGCAGCGTTGCATCCTCCAGGGGGCCGTTCGAGCAGTACTTC. Protein sequence: CSVASSRGPFEQYF.

This clonotype showed up many times. The CDR3 protein is CASSQQQGLGSYEQYF. The CDR3 bases are TGTGCCAGCAGCCAACAGCAGGGGTTAGGCTCCTACGAGCAGTACTTC. The chain combines TRBV4-2 with TRBJ2-7, with a possible D match to TRBD1 (6 bases). V was clipped by 2 bases and J by 0 bases, with 14 bases between them. Germline CDR1 reads LGHNA; CDR2 reads YNFKEQ. The CDR3 runs to 16 residues.

This clonotype was seen repeatedly, ten times or more. The gene calls are TRBV20-1 and TRBJ2-6; no firm D call. Between the trimmed V and J ends, which lost 3 bases and 0 bases, there was a span of 15 bases. The CDR3 is made up of 17 amino acids. In germline, CDR1 is DFQATT, CDR2 SNEGSKA (reference sequence). CDR3 nucleotide sequence: TGCAGTGCTAGTAATCCGCGGCAGAACTCTGGGGCCAACGTCCTGACTTTC. Protein: CSASNPRQNSGANVLTF.

This clonotype showed up many times. This chain joins TRBV28 and TRBJ2-7; D is ambiguous. The CDR3 has 15 residues. Trimming removed 5 bases at V and 0 bases at J, with 14 bases between. Germline CDR1 reads MDHEN; CDR2 reads SYDVKM. CDR3 DNA: TGTGCCAGCAGTGGCCCCGGGTTAAGCTCCTACGAGCAGTACTTC. As protein: CASSGPGLSSYEQYF.

This clonotype appeared many times. This sequence joins TRBV11-1 and TRBJ2-7; perhaps TRBD2 as D (6 bases). CDR3 length: 16 amino acids. The V end lost 5 bases, the J end lost 2 bases, and 19 bases lay between the germline ends. Germline V gene lookup returns CDR1 SGHAT and CDR2 FQDESV (reference sequence). CDR3: CASSPAEGHEAYEQYF. As DNA, the CDR3 is TGTGCCAGCAGCCCCGCGGAGGGGCATGAGGCCTACGAGCAGTACTTC.

This clonotype was seen ten or more times. The V call is TRBV19, the J call TRBJ1-1; possible D gene TRBD1, 6 bases. CDR1 is LNHDA, CDR2 SQIVND, per germline (reference sequence). The CDR3 is made up of 13 amino acids. Here the CDR3 DNA reads TGTGCTAGCTATTCAGGGGTGAACACTGAAGCTTTCTTT. Translated: CASYSGVNTEAFF.

This clonotype was counted at least ten times. V is TRBV25-1 and J is TRBJ1-6; D is perhaps TRBD1 (6 bases). The V end lost 3 bases, the J end lost 7 bases, and 19 bases lay between the germline ends. The CDR3 consists of 17 residues. CDR1 and CDR2 from the germline V gene are MGHDK and SYGVNS. CDR3: CASSDGGRVGANSPLHF. The CDR3 DNA is TGTGCCAGCAGTGACGGGGGCAGAGTTGGGGCCAATTCACCCCTCCACTTT.

This clonotype was picked up many times. The chain combines TRBV5-5 with TRBJ2-5, with 9 bases identical to TRBD2. The CDR3 sequence is 17 residues long. V dropped 1 base and J dropped 4; count of bases not matched to a gene: 11. Germline V lookup: CDR1 SGHKS, CDR2 YYEKEE (reference sequence). The CDR3 DNA sequence: TGTGCCAGCAGCTTGTCGGGGGCGGGGGGGTCCAGAGAGACCCAGTACTTC. This translates into CASSLSGAGGSRETQYF.

This clonotype was recorded at least ten times. The chain combines TRBV27 with TRBJ1-5; D unclear. The CDR3 runs to 14 residues. V was pared by 8 bases and J by 0 bases, with 11 bases between. Germline V CDR1 and CDR2: MNHEY, SMNVEV (reference sequence). The CDR3: CASCPADSNQPQHF. For the CDR3, the DNA is TGTGCCAGCTGTCCAGCAGATAGCAATCAGCCCCAGCATTTT.

At least ten counts were recorded for this clonotype. This chain joins TRBV6-5 and TRBJ2-6, with a tentative D call TRBD1 (7 bases). The CDR3 runs to 18 residues. CDR1 and CDR2 (germline): MNHEY, SVGAGI. V lost 6 bases and J lost 1, with 19 bases in between. The CDR3 region is CASSFLIAGGSGANVLTF. CDR3 in DNA: TGTGCCAGCAGCTTCCTTATTGCAGGGGGGTCTGGGGCCAACGTCCTGACTTTC.